The 21 T cell receptor beta chains listed next were all sequenced from one sample in a study of CD8+ T cells in alopecia areata. Extraction of RNA preceded its reverse transcription into cDNA, which served as the sequencing template. Method: immunoSEQ multiplex PCR; TCRdb's copy keeps in-frame clones and lacks some. Of about 140,000 clones in the sample, 86% are singletons; the top ten hold about 13%. Treatment described: oral pan-JAK inhibitor, 5-10 mg twice daily. The sequencing here drew on CD8+ T cells sorted from blood, taken at week 4, from a patient treated with tofacitinib. The receptors derive from a human donor with alopecia areata.

The chain has TRBV7-9 and TRBJ2-1; D perhaps matches TRBD2 (6 bases). Trimming stripped 4 bases from V and 6 bases from J, with 16 bases between. CDR1 and CDR2 from the germline V gene are SEHNR and FQNEAQ (reference sequence). CDR3 size: 15 residues. This CDR3 reads CASSSGEYSGNEQFF. The DNA for the CDR3 is TGTGCCAGCAGCTCGGGAGAATACAGCGGCAATGAGCAGTTCTTC.

This clone was found once. J is TRBJ2-5 and V is TRBV5-1; 13 bases are a match to TRBD2. Germline loops: CDR1 SGHRS, CDR2 YFSETQ. This CDR3 region has 15 residues. Trimming at V came to 3 bases and at J to 5 bases, leaving 4 bases not matched to a gene. CDR3 nucleotides: TGCGCCAGCAGCTCAGGACTAGCGGGAGAGGAGACCCAGTACTTC. This gives the protein CASSSGLAGEETQYF.

The chain couples TRBV29-1 to TRBJ2-1; possibly TRBD2 for D (5 bases). The germline V gene encodes CDR1 SQVTM and CDR2 ANQGSEA. V lost 1 base and J lost 4, with 8 bases in between. This CDR3 comprises 13 residues. The CDR3 DNA reads as TGCAGCGTTGAAGGGACTTCTTACAATGAGCAGTTCTTC. This gives the protein CSVEGTSYNEQFF.

The chain links TRBV29-1 to TRBJ2-2; D remains ambiguous. The CDR3 has 14 amino acids. Germline V gene sequence: CDR1 SQVTM, CDR2 ANQGSEA. Trimming cost V 2 bases and J 7 bases, with 14 bases left between them. CDR3 sequence (DNA): TGCAGCGTTGAACCCGCCGGACCTCGCGGGGAGCTGTTTTTT. Encoded protein: CSVEPAGPRGELFF.

The chain couples TRBV7-6 to TRBJ1-4; D is unclear. Between the trimmed V and J ends, which lost 0 bases and 3 bases, there was a span of 5 bases. From germline, CDR1 is SGHVS and CDR2 FNYEAQ. The CDR3 has 14 residues. The CDR3: CASSLASPNEKLFF. The DNA for the CDR3 is TGTGCCAGCAGCTTAGCATCCCCTAATGAAAAACTGTTTTTT.

This clone was seen once. The gene calls are TRBV7-2 and TRBJ2-7, with TRBD2 as a possible D gene (5 bases). With 0 bases removed from V and 3 bases from J, the gap between germline ends came to 12 bases. This CDR3 comprises 15 residues. Looked up from germline, CDR1 is SGHTA and CDR2 is FQGNSA. The CDR3 region is CASSLAGVGFYEQYF. For the CDR3, the DNA is TGTGCCAGCAGCTTAGCGGGAGTAGGTTTCTACGAGCAGTACTTC.

The chain links TRBV29-1 to TRBJ2-1; 7 bases are a match to TRBD1. The CDR3 extends over 14 amino acids. Germline CDR1 SQVTM, CDR2 ANQGSEA. The junction had 5 bases not matched to a gene; V was cut back by 6 bases and J by 0 bases. The CDR3 is CSVSGTDSYNEQFF. The CDR3 DNA reads as TGCAGCGTCTCCGGGACAGACTCCTACAATGAGCAGTTCTTC.

The chain combines TRBV27 with TRBJ2-7; TRBD1 aligns across 7 bases. Germline V gene data show CDR1 as MNHEY and CDR2 as SMNVEV (reference sequence). The CDR3 has 14 amino acids. V shed 6 bases, J shed 3 bases, and the junction held 8 bases outside the gene matches. The CDR3 bases are TGTGCCAGCAGCCGAGGGACAGCCAACTACGAGCAGTACTTC. Translated: CASSRGTANYEQYF.

The chain couples TRBV30 to TRBJ2-3; 8 positions agree with TRBD2. Trimming at V came to 4 bases and at J to 6 bases, leaving 6 bases not matched to a gene. Germline CDR1 reads GTSNPN; CDR2 reads SVGIG (reference sequence). This CDR3 is 13 amino acids long. CDR3 DNA sequence: TGTGCCTGGACGGCGGGAGGTATGGATACGCAGTATTTT. Its translation is CAWTAGGMDTQYF.

This clone showed up just a few times. The V call is TRBV7-9, the J call TRBJ1-1, with TRBD1 as a possible D gene (5 bases). From germline, CDR1 is SEHNR and CDR2 FQNEAQ (reference sequence). V lost 5 bases and J 0 bases, leaving 16 bases between the germline ends. The CDR3 has 16 residues. The chain's CDR3 is CASSPGTDRMNTEAFF. As DNA, the CDR3 is TGTGCCAGCAGCCCGGGGACGGACCGAATGAACACTGAAGCTTTCTTT.

The chain links TRBV7-3 to TRBJ2-1; TRBD1 agrees at 7 bases. The V gene end was trimmed by 5 bases and the J gene end by 3 bases; junction bases not matched to a gene: 7. The CDR3 contains 15 residues. The germline CDR1 and CDR2 sequences are SGHTA and FQGTGA. The CDR3 region is CASSAGQGVYNEQFF. In DNA form, the CDR3 reads TGTGCCAGCAGCGCGGGCCAGGGGGTCTACAATGAGCAGTTCTTC. Filled out from reference TRBV7-3 and TRBJ2-1, the complete variable domain reads GAGVSQTPSNKVTEKGKYVELRCDPISGHTALYWYRQSLGQGPEFLIYFQGTGAADDSGLPNDRFFAVRPEGSVSTLKIQRTERGDSAVYLCASSAGQGVYNEQFFGPGTRLTVL.

V and J are TRBV7-8 and TRBJ2-7, with a weak D call TRBD1 (5 bases). CDR3 length: 15 amino acids. CDR1 and CDR2 (germline): SGHVS, FQNEAQ. Trimming removed 1 base at V and 1 base at J, with 11 bases between. CDR3 loop: CASSLVTAGSYEQYF. In nucleotides, the CDR3 is TGTGCCAGCAGCTTAGTAACGGCAGGGTCCTACGAGCAGTACTTC.

The chain employs TRBV7-9 and TRBJ2-1; tentative D call: TRBD2 (6 bases). CDR3 length: 15 amino acids. Between the trimmed V and J ends, which lost 2 bases and 5 bases, there was a span of 13 bases. Germline CDR1 is SEHNR and CDR2 is FQNEAQ (reference sequence). The CDR3 bases are TGTGCCAGCAGCTTAAGGGCGGGAACCCACAATGAGCAGTTCTTC. Amino acid sequence: CASSLRAGTHNEQFF.

The chain links TRBV5-1 to TRBJ1-6; a weak D match, TRBD1 (6 bases). The V end lost 3 bases, the J end lost 3 bases, and 19 bases lay between the germline ends. Looked up from germline, CDR1 is SGHRS and CDR2 is YFSETQ. This CDR3 spans 18 amino acids. In nucleotides, the CDR3 is TGCGCCAGCAGCTCCAGGGGAGGGAAACAGGACTATAATTCACCCCTCCACTTT. Translating gives CASSSRGGKQDYNSPLHF.

The rearrangement joins TRBV4-1 to TRBJ1-3; a weak D match, TRBD1 (6 bases). V lost 0 bases, J lost 4 bases, and 19 bases lay in between. The CDR3 is made up of 18 amino acids. Germline V lookup: CDR1 MGHRA, CDR2 YSYEKL. CDR3 sequence (DNA): TGCGCCAGCAGCCAAGATATGGGAATTAACAGGGTAGGAAACACCATATATTTT. Translation: CASSQDMGINRVGNTIYF.

V usage is TRBV13 and J usage is TRBJ2-2, with no clear D. The CDR3 loop spans 13 amino acids. V gave up 0 bases and J gave up 6 bases, with 5 bases separating them. Germline V gene lookup returns CDR1 PRHDT and CDR2 FYEKMQ (reference sequence). The CDR3 region is CASSLGQSGELFF. As DNA, the CDR3 is TGTGCCAGCAGCTTAGGACAGTCCGGGGAGCTGTTTTTT.

This sequence joins TRBV11-2 and TRBJ2-5; D may match TRBD1 or TRBD2 (6 bases each). CDR1 SGHAT and CDR2 FQNNGV come from the germline V gene. V was cut by 1 base and J by 5 bases, with 17 bases left in between. The length of the CDR3 is 16 residues. DNA of the CDR3: TGTGCCAGCAGCTTAGTTTCCCAGGGGAGGATCGAGACCCAGTACTTC. The encoded protein is CASSLVSQGRIETQYF.

The chain couples TRBV6-5 to TRBJ2-7; possible D gene TRBD1, 5 bases. Germline assignment: CDR1 MNHEY and CDR2 SVGAGI. Trimming left V 8 bases short and J 2 bases short, with 10 bases between. CDR3 length: 12 residues. The CDR3, as DNA: TGTGCCAGCCACCCAGGGACCTACGAGCAGTACTTC. Translating gives CASHPGTYEQYF.

This clone came up once. The chain links TRBV5-4 to TRBJ2-1; D is unclear. The V gene's germline CDR1 is SGHNT and CDR2 YYREEE (reference sequence). The CDR3 totals 12 residues. With 4 bases removed from V and 7 bases from J, the gap between germline ends came to 9 bases. CDR3 region: CASSPDQNEQFF. DNA of the CDR3: TGTGCCAGCAGCCCGGACCAGAATGAGCAGTTCTTC.

Only one count was recorded for this clone. The chain carries TRBV2 and TRBJ2-7; TRBD2 agrees at 8 bases. Germline-derived CDR1 and CDR2 are SNHLY and FYNNEI. Unmatched junction bases numbered 7, after V lost 8 bases and J lost 4 bases. This CDR3 has 13 residues. The CDR3: CASFGGDVYEQYF. DNA of the CDR3: TGTGCCAGCTTCGGGGGGGACGTGTACGAGCAGTACTTC.

The chain combines TRBV29-1 with TRBJ1-2; unclear D gene. Germline CDR1 is SQVTM and CDR2 is ANQGSEA. The V end lost 1 base, the J end lost 4 bases, and 16 bases lay between the germline ends. The CDR3 sequence is 15 residues long. CDR3 in amino acids: CSVEGADGRPYGYTF. In DNA, the CDR3 is TGCAGCGTTGAAGGGGCCGATGGACGGCCCTATGGCTACACCTTC.